This entry is about one TCR beta chain. The sample is drawn from a study of T cells of healthy individuals. The CDR3 spans 16 residues. TCRdb reanalysed the 5' RACE reads using MiXCR and keeps one entry per CDR3 protein. The profile shows about 53,000 distinct CDR3 sequences, around 15% of them singletons. This receptor was identified in a human donor in good health. The chain recombines TRBV3-2 with TRBJ2-2. TRBV3-2 is a pseudogene segment. CDR3 amino acids: CASSQDSSMDTGELFF. CDR3 DNA sequence: TGTGCCAGCAGCCAAGATTCTTCGATGGACACCGGGGAGCTGTTTTTT.